Each of the 7 T cell receptor beta chains below was sequenced from the same sample in a study of response to subunit inactivated influenza vaccine. TCRdb independently ran MiXCR on the RT-PCR reads; one entry per CDR3 protein. Among 560,000 or so distinct CDR3 sequences, 6% to 9% were seen once, and the ten largest hold roughly 13%. The specimen was PBMCs from blood, collected less than 30 months after vaccination. These receptors all stem from a man between 50 and 75 years old who received an inactivated influenza vaccine.

This clonotype was found many times. The genes are TRBV20-1 and TRBJ2-2, with 10 bases identical to TRBD2. In germline, CDR1 is DFQATT, CDR2 SNEGSKA (reference sequence). The CDR3 loop spans 16 amino acids. V was pared by 3 bases and J by 5 bases, with 9 bases of the junction left unmatched. CDR3 bases: TGCAGTGCTAGTACTAGCGGGATCCTCGGTACCGGGGAGCTGTTTTTT. Protein product: CSASTSGILGTGELFF.

The sample holds a few counts of this clonotype. The rearrangement uses TRBV7-6 and TRBJ2-3; perhaps TRBD2 as D (6 bases). The V gene lost 1 base and the J gene lost 7 bases, with 18 bases spanning the gap. CDR3 length: 16 residues. Germline V gene sequence: CDR1 SGHVS, CDR2 FNYEAQ. CDR3 in amino acids: CASSLEGGNRPNTQYF. The CDR3 region has the DNA TGTGCCAGCAGCTTAGAGGGCGGGAACCGCCCAAATACGCAGTATTTT.

On this clonotype itself: This may be a read error, as it is one base from a much larger clone. The J gene is TRBJ1-6, the V gene TRBV3-1; TRBD1 is a possible D gene (6 bases). CDR3 length: 17 amino acids. Germline V gene data show CDR1 as LGHDT and CDR2 as YNNKEL (reference sequence). CDR3 region: CACSQDLVGGARSPLHF. The CDR3 nucleotides are TGTGCCTGCAGCCAAGATCTTGTGGGGGGGGCGCGTTCACCCCTCCACTTT.

The chain couples TRBV20-1 to TRBJ2-7, with a weak D call TRBD1 (5 bases). Trimming pared 0 bases from V and 0 bases from J, leaving 9 bases between. The length of the CDR3 is 14 residues. The germline gives CDR1 DFQATT, CDR2 SNEGSKA (reference sequence). CDR3 loop: CSARDFDSSYEQYF. The DNA of the CDR3 is TGCAGTGCTAGAGACTTCGACAGCTCCTACGAGCAGTACTTC.

This clonotype was counted a few times. This sequence joins TRBV11-2 and TRBJ1-4; no definite D call. Trimming took off 3 bases at V and 8 bases at J, with 10 bases between the two ends. The CDR3 covers 13 residues. Germline CDR1 SGHAT, CDR2 FQNNGV. The CDR3 DNA is TGTGCCAGCAGCTTGCTCCCGGAGGAAAAACTGTTTTTT. Amino acid sequence: CASSLLPEEKLFF.

In its sample, this clonotype was seen many times. The gene calls are TRBV10-3 and TRBJ1-4; 8 nucleotides agree with TRBD1. V gave up 6 bases and J gave up 4 bases; unmatched junction bases: 4. This CDR3 has 14 amino acids. Germline V gene lookup returns CDR1 ENHRY and CDR2 SYGVKD. The CDR3 loop reads CAISRQGRNEKLFF. As DNA, the CDR3 is TGTGCCATCAGCCGACAGGGGCGTAATGAAAAACTGTTTTTT.

This clonotype occurred many times. The chain uses TRBV3-1 and TRBJ2-3, with TRBD2 identical over 13 bases. V lost 6 bases, J lost 5 bases, and 8 bases stayed unmatched. The CDR3 length is 16 residues. Germline values: CDR1 LGHDT, CDR2 YNNKEL (reference sequence). CDR3 in amino acids: CASSLLAGGLEDTQYF. In DNA, the CDR3 is TGTGCCAGCAGTCTACTAGCGGGAGGGCTTGAAGATACGCAGTATTTT.